The rows below give T cell receptor beta chains drawn from one sample of a study of cytomegalovirus exposure and HLA in healthy donors. Using immunoSEQ multiplex PCR, the repertoire was profiled, and TCRdb retains in-frame clones only, with some absent. The sample records around 180,000 clones, about 88% being singletons. Material for sequencing was PBMCs. The receptors originated from a woman between 18 and 29 years old in good health and CMV-seronegative. CDR3s include the opening cysteine and the closing phenylalanine or tryptophan. The D gene is left open where the match is weak. The listing skips clone size in some rows; elsewhere it reads once, few, many or a size class.

D gene	V gene	J gene	clone size	CDR3 protein	CDR3 DNA
-	TRBV4-2	TRBJ2-1	-	CASSQPPRYNEQFF	TGTGCCAGCAGCCAACCGCCGCGTTACAATGAGCAGTTCTTC
-	TRBV28	TRBJ2-7	once	CASSPPGAGYEQYF	TGTGCCAGCAGTCCCCCAGGAGCGGGCTACGAGCAGTACTTC
-	TRBV7-2	TRBJ1-2	-	CASSPGGKGGYTF	TGTGCCAGCAGCCCCGGGGGAAAGGGCGGCTACACCTTC
TRBD2	TRBV2	TRBJ2-5	-	CARASVAGVQETQYF	TGTGCCAGGGCCTCTGTGGCGGGAGTCCAAGAGACCCAGTACTTC
TRBD1	TRBV7-9	TRBJ2-1	-	CASSRRGQGGRNEQFF	TGTGCCAGCAGCCGCCGAGGACAGGGGGGTCGCAATGAGCAGTTCTTC
TRBD2	TRBV29-1	TRBJ2-1	-	CSVSPNPGLAGVGSYNEQFF	TGCAGCGTTTCCCCCAATCCGGGACTAGCGGGAGTTGGCTCCTACAATGAGCAGTTCTTC
-	TRBV4-1	TRBJ2-2	-	CASSGATGELFF	TGCGCCAGCTCAGGGGCCACCGGGGAGCTGTTTTTT
-	TRBV5-4	TRBJ2-7	-	CASSSTGSLSEQYF	TGTGCCAGCAGCTCCACAGGGTCGCTGTCCGAGCAGTACTTC
TRBD2	TRBV5-1	TRBJ2-1	-	CASSLHPAGASSYNEQFF	TGCGCCAGCAGCTTGCACCCAGCGGGAGCGAGCTCCTACAATGAGCAGTTCTTC
-	TRBV4-1	TRBJ1-6	-	CASSQGQEMNSPLHF	TGCGCCAGCAGCCAAGGACAGGAGATGAATTCACCCCTCCACTTT
-	TRBV28	TRBJ2-7	-	CASSLPQRGSYEQYF	TGTGCCAGCAGTTTACCCCAGAGAGGGTCCTACGAGCAGTACTTC
-	TRBV7-9	TRBJ2-5	-	CASQPGPETQYF	TGTGCCAGCCAGCCAGGGCCAGAGACCCAGTACTTC
TRBD1	TRBV7-8	TRBJ1-5	-	CASSLPDRGNSNQPQHF	TGTGCCAGCAGCTTACCAGACAGGGGCAATAGCAATCAGCCCCAGCATTTT
TRBD1	TRBV6-5	TRBJ2-1	-	CASSVKGARYNEQFF	TGTGCCAGCAGCGTGAAGGGGGCGCGGTACAATGAGCAGTTCTTC
-	TRBV11-2	TRBJ1-1	-	CASSRGQPNTEAFF	TGTGCCAGCAGCCGCGGACAGCCGAACACTGAAGCTTTCTTT
TRBD2	TRBV2	TRBJ2-7	-	CASKLSGEGTYEQYF	TGTGCCAGCAAGCTTTCGGGGGAGGGGACCTACGAGCAGTACTTC
TRBD2	TRBV5-1	TRBJ2-5	-	CASSSRGLAGELKETQYF	TGCGCCAGCAGCTCTAGGGGACTAGCGGGGGAGCTCAAAGAGACCCAGTACTTC
-	TRBV28	TRBJ1-5	-	CATGRGGGPPQHF	TGTGCCACCGGCCGAGGGGGGGGTCCGCCCCAGCATTTT
-	TRBV4-2	TRBJ2-2	few	CAVLGGELFF	TGTGCGGTGCTCGGGGGGGAGCTGTTTTTT
-	TRBV5-1	TRBJ1-2	-	CASSLSAGDPGYTF	TGCGCCAGCAGCTTGTCGGCAGGCGACCCGGGCTACACCTTC
-	TRBV10-3	TRBJ2-6	-	CAISGRERRSGANVLTF	TGTGCCATCAGTGGAAGAGAGCGGCGCTCTGGGGCCAACGTCCTGACTTTC
TRBD2	TRBV14	TRBJ2-1	once	CASSQVPGLAGERQFF	TGTGCCAGCAGCCAAGTCCCGGGACTAGCGGGAGAGAGGCAGTTCTTC
TRBD2	TRBV10-3	TRBJ2-1	-	CAISESPEEGGYNEQFF	TGTGCCATCAGTGAGTCCCCAGAGGAGGGAGGGTACAATGAGCAGTTCTTC
TRBD2	TRBV29-1	TRBJ2-7	few	CSVEGLAGGTYEQYF	TGCAGCGTTGAGGGACTAGCGGGAGGGACCTACGAGCAGTACTTC
-	TRBV7-9	TRBJ1-5	-	CASSLGGALQPQHF	TGTGCCAGCAGCTTAGGGGGCGCTCTCCAGCCCCAGCATTTT
-	TRBV4-2	TRBJ2-1	-	CASSQTSFNEQFF	TGTGCCAGCAGCCAAACTAGCTTCAATGAGCAGTTCTTC
-	TRBV19	TRBJ1-4	once	CASSSTGISKEKLFF	TGTGCCAGTAGTAGTACAGGGATCTCTAAAGAAAAACTGTTTTTT
TRBD1	TRBV27	TRBJ1-6	-	CASSLLGGRVPLHF	TGTGCCAGCAGTTTATTAGGGGGCAGAGTACCCCTCCACTTT
-	TRBV2	TRBJ2-7	-	CAGGSQNYEQYF	TGTGCCGGGGGGTCACAGAACTACGAGCAGTACTTC
TRBD2	TRBV7-9	TRBJ2-7	-	CASSFPLAYEQYF	TGTGCCAGCAGCTTCCCACTAGCGTACGAGCAGTACTTC
-	TRBV5-1	TRBJ1-1	-	CASRRYRDMNTEAFF	TGCGCCAGCAGACGGTACAGAGACATGAACACTGAAGCTTTCTTT
TRBD2	TRBV10-3	TRBJ2-7	-	CAIKASGGVVYEQYF	TGTGCCATCAAGGCTAGCGGGGGGGTAGTCTACGAGCAGTACTTC
TRBD2	TRBV5-1	TRBJ2-1	-	CASSDPAGTSYNEQFF	TGCGCCAGCAGCGACCCAGCGGGGACGAGCTACAATGAGCAGTTCTTC
TRBD1	TRBV19	TRBJ1-1	-	CASSARTGRGVTEAFF	TGTGCCAGTAGTGCTAGGACAGGGCGGGGAGTTACTGAAGCTTTCTTT
TRBD2	TRBV7-7	TRBJ2-5	-	CASSLGTSGEETQYF	TGTGCTAGCAGCTTGGGGACTAGCGGAGAAGAGACCCAGTACTTC
-	TRBV19	TRBJ1-1	-	CASKAGIARNTEAFF	TGTGCCAGTAAGGCCGGGATTGCAAGGAACACTGAAGCTTTCTTT
TRBD1	TRBV18	TRBJ1-4	once	CASSPTGGGEKLFF	TGTGCCAGCTCACCGACAGGGGGAGGGGAAAAACTGTTTTTT
TRBD1	TRBV7-9	TRBJ2-4	-	CASSVGQAGPGNIQYF	TGTGCCAGCAGCGTAGGACAGGCCGGCCCCGGAAACATTCAGTACTTC
-	TRBV6-1	TRBJ1-5	-	CASSDRAGPQHF	TGTGCCAGCAGTGACCGAGCGGGGCCCCAGCATTTT
-	TRBV29-1	TRBJ1-1	-	CSVGPDMNTEAFF	TGCAGCGTTGGCCCGGACATGAACACTGAAGCTTTCTTT